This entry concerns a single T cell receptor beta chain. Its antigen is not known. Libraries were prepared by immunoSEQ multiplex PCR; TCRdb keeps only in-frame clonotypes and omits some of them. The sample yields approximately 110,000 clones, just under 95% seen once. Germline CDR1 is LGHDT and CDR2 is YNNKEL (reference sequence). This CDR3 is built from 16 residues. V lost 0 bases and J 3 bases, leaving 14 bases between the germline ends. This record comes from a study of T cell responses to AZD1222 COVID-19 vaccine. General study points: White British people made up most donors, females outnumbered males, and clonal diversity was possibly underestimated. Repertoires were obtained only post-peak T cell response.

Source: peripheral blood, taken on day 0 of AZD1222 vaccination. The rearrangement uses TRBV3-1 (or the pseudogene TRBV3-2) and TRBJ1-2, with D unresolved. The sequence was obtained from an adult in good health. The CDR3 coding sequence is TGTGCCAGCAGCCAAGATACGTATAAGGAGTACTATGGCTACACCTTC. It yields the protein CASSQDTYKEYYGYTF.